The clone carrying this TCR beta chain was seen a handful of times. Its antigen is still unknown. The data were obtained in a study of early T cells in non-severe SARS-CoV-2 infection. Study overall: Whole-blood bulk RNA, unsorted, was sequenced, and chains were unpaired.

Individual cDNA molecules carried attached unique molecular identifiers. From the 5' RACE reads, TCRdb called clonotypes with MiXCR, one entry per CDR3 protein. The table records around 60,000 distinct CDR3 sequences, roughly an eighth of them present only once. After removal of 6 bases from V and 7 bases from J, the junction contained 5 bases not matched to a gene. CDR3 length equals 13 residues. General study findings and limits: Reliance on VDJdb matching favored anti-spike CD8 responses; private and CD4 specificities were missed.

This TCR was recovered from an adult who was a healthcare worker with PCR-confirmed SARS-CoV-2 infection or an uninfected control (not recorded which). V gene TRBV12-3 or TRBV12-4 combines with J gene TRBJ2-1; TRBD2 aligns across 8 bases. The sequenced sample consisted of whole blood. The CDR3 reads CASRELAANEQFF. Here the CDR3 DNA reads TGTGCCAGCAGGGAACTAGCGGCAAATGAGCAGTTCTTC.